One sample yielded the 15 T cell receptor beta chains listed below, sequenced in a study of blood T cells in healthy people across ages. The authors ran a second PCR of about 6 to 11 cycles using a sample-barcoded 5' primer and a J-beta primer mix. TCRdb re-derived calls from the 5' RACE reads in MiXCR, one entry per CDR3 protein. The sample records around 790,000 distinct CDR3 sequences, 44% being singletons. Sequencing was performed on blood. The receptors originated from a man aged 60 to 75 in good health.

As for this clonotype: Mismatch with germline at one junction end may stem from a read error. The CDR3 DNA sequence: TGCACCAGCAGCCAAGGTCCCAGGGCCACTGAAGCTTTCTTT. Amino acids: CTSSQGPRATEAFF. The V call is TRBV4-3, the J call TRBJ1-1, with D possibly being TRBD1 (5 bases). The germline V gene has CDR1 LGHNA and CDR2 YSLEER. This CDR3 is built from 14 residues.

The V gene is TRBV28, the J gene TRBJ2-7; possible D gene TRBD1, 6 bases. The CDR3 runs to 14 residues. The germline V gene has CDR1 MDHEN and CDR2 SYDVKM. Trimming removed 4 bases from V and 5 bases from J, with 15 bases in between. CDR3 sequence: CASSSTGTTNEQYF. The CDR3 bases are TGTGCCAGCAGTTCGACCGGGACAACCAACGAGCAGTACTTC. Full variable domain (remainder filled in from reference TRBV28 and TRBJ2-7): DVKVTQSSRYLVKRTGEKVFLECVQDMDHENMFWYRQDPGLGLRLIYFSYDVKMKEKGDIPEGYSVSREKKERFSLILESASTNQTSMYLCASSSTGTTNEQYFGPGTRLTVT.

The chain is built from TRBV15 and TRBJ2-5; unclear D gene. The CDR3 extends over 14 amino acids. Germline V gene data show CDR1 as LNHNV and CDR2 as YYDKDF (reference sequence). Trimming removed 1 base at V and 5 bases at J, with 11 bases between. The chain's CDR3 is CATSRAGLGETQYF. The CDR3 nucleotides are TGTGCCACCAGCAGAGCCGGGTTAGGGGAGACCCAGTACTTC.

CDR3 amino acids: CASSQERRGDTQYF. The CDR3 DNA follows: TGCGCCAGCAGCCAAGAGCGGAGGGGAGATACGCAGTATTTT. The chain joins TRBV4-3 to TRBJ2-3, with D possibly matching TRBD2 (6 bases). The ends were cut back, 0 bases at V and 5 bases at J, with 9 bases in the middle. The CDR3 contains 14 residues. The germline V gene encodes CDR1 LGHNA and CDR2 YSLEER.

This clonotype was seen only a few times. The V and J genes are TRBV20-1 and TRBJ2-2, with TRBD1 matching 9 bases. This CDR3 comprises 17 residues. The junction had 9 bases not matched to a gene; V was cut back by 2 bases and J by 2 bases. Germline-derived CDR1 and CDR2 are DFQATT and SNEGSKA (reference sequence). CDR3 amino acids: CSARIFTGQGNTGELFF. The CDR3 DNA reads TGCAGTGCTAGAATATTTACGGGACAGGGAAACACCGGGGAGCTGTTTTTT.

The CDR3 is CASSKDRVDLLHGYTF. In DNA form, the CDR3 reads TGTGCCAGCAGTAAGGACAGGGTAGACCTCCTCCATGGCTACACCTTC. The V call is TRBV6-2 or TRBV6-3, the J call TRBJ1-2; 8 bases are a match to TRBD1. Germline V gene data show CDR1 as MNHEY and CDR2 as SVGEGT. J was trimmed by 6 bases and V by 5 bases; bases with no gene match: 14. The CDR3 is 16 residues long.

The chain couples TRBV18 to TRBJ2-7, with D possibly being TRBD1 or TRBD2 (5 bases each). Trimming shortened V by 3 bases and J by 3 bases, and 18 bases separated the two germline ends. Looked up from germline, CDR1 is KGHSH and CDR2 is LQKENI. The CDR3 loop spans 16 amino acids. The CDR3 sequence is CASSPSVRDGGYEQYF. Here the CDR3 DNA reads TGTGCCAGCTCACCCTCCGTCCGGGACGGCGGCTACGAGCAGTACTTC.

V is TRBV7-9 and J is TRBJ1-4; D uncertain. The CDR3 sequence is 15 residues long. CDR1 is SEHNR, CDR2 FQNEAQ, per germline (reference sequence). Trimming stripped 1 base from V and 3 bases from J, with 9 bases between. CDR3 nucleotides: TGTGCCAGCAGCTTAGGGACGGCTTCTAATGAAAAACTGTTTTTT. Encoded protein: CASSLGTASNEKLFF.

In this sample, this clonotype turned up a few times. The CDR3 loop is CSVQRQETQYF. In nucleotides, the CDR3 is TGCAGCGTTCAGCGACAAGAGACCCAGTACTTC. The chain joins TRBV29-1 to TRBJ2-5; D unclear. V lost 5 bases, J lost 2 bases, and 6 bases lay in between. The CDR3 runs 11 residues. CDR1 is SQVTM and CDR2 is ANQGSEA in the germline V gene.

In this sample, this clonotype turned up a few times. This chain links TRBV4-1 with TRBJ2-5, with TRBD1 as a possible D gene (6 bases). CDR1 MGHRA and CDR2 YSYEKL come from the germline V gene. Trimming stripped 3 bases from V and 3 bases from J, with 17 bases between. This CDR3 spans 16 amino acids. The CDR3, as DNA: TGCGCCAGCAGCCAGAGGGACATAGGCTACGAAGAGACCCAGTACTTC. Its protein product is CASSQRDIGYEETQYF.

This chain uses TRBV5-1 with TRBJ2-1, with TRBD2 identical over 8 bases. V lost 5 bases, J lost 7 bases, and 14 bases stayed unmatched. This CDR3 spans 16 amino acids. Germline values: CDR1 SGHRS, CDR2 YFSETQ. Here the CDR3 reads CASSWPQREIRNEQFF. The CDR3 nucleotides read TGCGCCAGCAGTTGGCCACAGCGGGAGATTCGGAATGAGCAGTTCTTC. The full variable domain, completed using reference TRBV5-1 and TRBJ2-1, is KAGVTQTPRYLIKTRGQQVTLSCSPISGHRSVSWYQQTPGQGLQFLFEYFSETQRNKGNFPGRFSGRQFSNSRSEMNVSTLELGDSALYLCASSWPQREIRNEQFFGPGTRLTVL.

The chain employs TRBV11-2 and TRBJ2-5; 7 bases are a match to TRBD2. Germline V gives CDR1 SGHAT, CDR2 FQNNGV. The CDR3 has 17 amino acids. The trim removed 1 base at V and 11 bases at J, leaving 19 bases unmatched. The CDR3 region has the DNA TGTGCCAGCAGCTTAGGCCGCCGGGACTACTCCTACAATGAGCAGTACTTC. Residues: CASSLGRRDYSYNEQYF. Together with reference TRBV11-2 and TRBJ2-5, the CDR3 gives the full variable domain: EAGVAQSPRYKIIEKRQSVAFWCNPISGHATLYWYQQILGQGPKLLIQFQNNGVVDDSQLPKDRFSAERLKGVDSTLKIQPAKLEDSAVYLCASSLGRRDYSYNEQYFGPGTRLLVL.

This clonotype was observed a few times. This CDR3 is CSVAAGLTEAFF. CDR3 sequence (DNA): TGCAGCGTAGCCGCAGGCCTAACTGAAGCTTTCTTT. The chain couples TRBV29-1 to TRBJ1-1; D is unresolved. Trimming left V 6 bases short and J 5 bases short, with 13 bases between. The germline gives CDR1 SQVTM, CDR2 ANQGSEA. This CDR3 has 12 amino acids.

The genes are TRBV5-1 and TRBJ2-5; D perhaps matches TRBD2 (6 bases). V was trimmed by 0 bases and J by 4 bases, leaving 19 bases between them. The germline gives CDR1 SGHRS, CDR2 YFSETQ. The CDR3 sequence is 17 residues long. The CDR3 coding sequence is TGCGCCAGCAGCTTGGGCCTCAGAATATTCGGGGGAGAGACCCAGTACTTC. The encoded protein is CASSLGLRIFGGETQYF.

This clonotype was seen a handful of times. The rearrangement joins TRBV6-6 to TRBJ2-4, with 10 bases aligning to TRBD1. Germline CDR1 reads MNHNY; CDR2 reads SVGAGI (reference sequence). The CDR3 is 16 amino acids. V lost 5 bases, J lost 4 bases, and 8 bases stayed unmatched. The CDR3 coding sequence is TGTGCCAGCAGTAGGACCCCGGGACAGGGGAAAAACATTCAGTACTTC. It is translated as CASSRTPGQGKNIQYF.